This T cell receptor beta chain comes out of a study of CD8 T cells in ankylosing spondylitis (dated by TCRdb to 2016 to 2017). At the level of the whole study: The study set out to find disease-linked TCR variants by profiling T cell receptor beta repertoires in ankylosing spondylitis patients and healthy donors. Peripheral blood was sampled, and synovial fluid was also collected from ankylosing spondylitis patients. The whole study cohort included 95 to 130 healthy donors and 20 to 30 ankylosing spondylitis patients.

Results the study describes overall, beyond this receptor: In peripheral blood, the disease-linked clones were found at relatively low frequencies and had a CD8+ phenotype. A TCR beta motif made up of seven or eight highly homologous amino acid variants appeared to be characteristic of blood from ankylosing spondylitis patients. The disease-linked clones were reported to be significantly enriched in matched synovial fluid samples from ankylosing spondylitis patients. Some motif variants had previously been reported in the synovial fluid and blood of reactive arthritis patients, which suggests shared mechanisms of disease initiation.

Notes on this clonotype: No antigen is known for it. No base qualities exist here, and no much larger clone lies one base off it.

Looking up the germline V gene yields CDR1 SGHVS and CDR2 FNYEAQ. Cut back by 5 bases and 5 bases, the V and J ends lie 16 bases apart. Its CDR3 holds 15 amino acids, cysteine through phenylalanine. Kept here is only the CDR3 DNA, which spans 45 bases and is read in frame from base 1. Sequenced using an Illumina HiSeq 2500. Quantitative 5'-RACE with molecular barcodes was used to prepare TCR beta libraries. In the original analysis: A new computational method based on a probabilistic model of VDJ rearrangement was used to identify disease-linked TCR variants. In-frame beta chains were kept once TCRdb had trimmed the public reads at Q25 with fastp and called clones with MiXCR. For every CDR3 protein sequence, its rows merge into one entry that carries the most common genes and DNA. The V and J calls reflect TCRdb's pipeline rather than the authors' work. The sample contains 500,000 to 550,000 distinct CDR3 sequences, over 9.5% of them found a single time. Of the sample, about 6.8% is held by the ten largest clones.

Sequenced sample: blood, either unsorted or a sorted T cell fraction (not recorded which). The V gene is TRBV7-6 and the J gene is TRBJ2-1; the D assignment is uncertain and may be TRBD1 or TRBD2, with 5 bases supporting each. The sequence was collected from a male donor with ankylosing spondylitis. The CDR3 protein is CASSPQWGTDNEQFF. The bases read TGTGCCAGCAGCCCTCAGTGGGGGACCGACAATGAGCAGTTCTTC.